This T cell receptor beta chain is drawn from a study of blood T cells in healthy people across ages. Regarding the study as a whole: It was the long-lived donors that had more naive CD4+ cells and higher diversity than aged donors.

This clonotype has ten or more counts. Its antigen is unidentified. V lost 1 base and J 4 bases, leaving 3 bases between the germline ends. Germline assignment: CDR1 ENHRY and CDR2 SYGVKD. This CDR3 contains 12 residues. Combining a sample-barcoded 5' primer with a J-beta primer mix, a second PCR ran for about 7 to 12 cycles. The authors tagged each cDNA molecule using a template-switch adaptor with 12 random nucleotides. Per-sample output comprised a minimum of 3 million paired-end reads containing CDR3. MiXCR, run by TCRdb on the 5' RACE reads, gives a single entry per CDR3 protein. This table holds just over 800,000 distinct CDR3 sequences, around 68% found once.

Sequencing used blood. The clonotype comes from a man aged 25-45 years in good health. The chain joins TRBV10-3 to TRBJ2-3, with no clear D. CDR3 in DNA: TGTGCCATCAGTGAGTTTCCAGATACGCAGTATTTT. Translating it yields CAISEFPDTQYF.